This is a list of T cell receptor beta chains from one sample in a study of CD8+ T cells in alopecia areata. Generated by immunoSEQ multiplex PCR, the TCRdb table keeps only in-frame clones and is missing some. The data show 150,000 to 200,000 clones, 60% seen once. This specimen consisted of CD4+ T cells sorted from blood, obtained at week 24, from a patient treated with tofacitinib. The receptor source for this set is a human donor with alopecia areata. The CDR3 runs from the conserved cysteine through the conserved F or W. The D gene is left open where the match is weak. Rows give clone size only sometimes, using once, few, many, or a class for an expanded clone.

abundance	v_gene	len	d_gene	j_gene	CDR3aa	CDR3nt
NA	TRBV10-2	14	TRBD1	TRBJ1-1	CASSVAGGNTEAFF	TGCGCCAGCAGTGTTGCAGGGGGTAACACTGAAGCTTTCTTT
NA	TRBV11-3	17	TRBD2	TRBJ2-1	CASSLEGGLSSYNEQFF	TGTGCCAGCAGCTTAGAGGGAGGGCTAAGCTCCTACAATGAGCAGTTCTTC
once	TRBV30	13	NA	TRBJ1-6	CAWTAGDNSPLHF	TGTGCCTGGACCGCAGGGGATAATTCACCCCTCCACTTT
NA	TRBV9	16	NA	TRBJ2-1	CASTTGGAVQWNEQFF	TGTGCCAGCACCACAGGGGGGGCAGTGCAATGGAATGAGCAGTTCTTC
NA	TRBV12-5	16	TRBD2	TRBJ2-2	CASGLVLGLVPGELFF	TGTGCTAGTGGTTTGGTCCTAGGACTAGTCCCCGGGGAGCTGTTTTTT
NA	TRBV30	14	NA	TRBJ1-5	CAWSLGTPNQPQHF	TGTGCCTGGAGTCTCGGGACTCCGAATCAGCCCCAGCATTTT
NA	TRBV7-2	15	TRBD1	TRBJ2-2	CASSTQGAITGELFF	TGTGCTTCCAGCACACAGGGGGCGATCACCGGGGAGCTGTTTTTT
NA	TRBV30	14	NA	TRBJ1-1	CAWRERGRNTEAFF	TGTGCCTGGAGGGAAAGGGGACGGAACACTGAAGCTTTCTTT
NA	TRBV6-4	13	NA	TRBJ2-6	CASKASGANVLTF	TGTGCCAGCAAGGCCTCTGGGGCCAACGTCCTGACTTTC
NA	TRBV5-1	17	NA	TRBJ2-2	CASFIDRTTMNTGELFF	TGCGCCAGCTTTATCGACAGGACCACTATGAACACCGGGGAGCTGTTTTTT
NA	TRBV30	13	NA	TRBJ1-1	CAWTYSTNTEAFF	TGTGCCTGGACATACAGTACGAACACTGAAGCTTTCTTT
NA	TRBV7-2	15	TRBD2	TRBJ2-7	CASSEGLAGAGEQYF	TGTGCCAGCAGTGAGGGACTAGCGGGGGCGGGCGAGCAGTACTTC
NA	TRBV30	16	NA	TRBJ2-5	CAWSVKGRRIQETQYF	TGTGCCTGGAGTGTGAAAGGACGGAGAATCCAAGAGACCCAGTACTTC
many	TRBV11-2	14	NA	TRBJ2-7	CASSLATSSYEQYF	TGTGCCAGCAGCTTAGCTACGAGCTCCTACGAGCAGTACTTC
NA	TRBV7-9	16	NA	TRBJ2-1	CASSSGLRGSYNEQFF	TGTGCCAGCAGCTCCGGGCTGCGGGGATCCTACAATGAGCAGTTCTTC
NA	TRBV9	14	NA	TRBJ2-2	CASSAQSVLGELFF	TGTGCCAGCAGCGCTCAAAGCGTGCTCGGGGAGCTGTTTTTT
few	TRBV14	15	NA	TRBJ2-1	CASSQGPINYNEQFF	TGTGCCAGCAGCCAAGGACCTATCAACTACAATGAGCAGTTCTTC
NA	TRBV2	15	TRBD1	TRBJ2-4	CASRGQGALGEVQYF	TGTGCCAGCAGGGGACAGGGGGCATTGGGAGAGGTTCAGTACTTC
NA	TRBV6-1	14	TRBD1	TRBJ1-2	CASSESQGANGYTF	TGTGCCAGCAGTGAATCCCAGGGGGCGAATGGCTACACCTTC
NA	TRBV5-1	14	TRBD1	TRBJ1-2	CASSPGTGVHGYTF	TGCGCCAGCAGCCCTGGGACAGGGGTCCATGGCTACACCTTC
once	TRBV30	13	NA	TRBJ2-6	CACAGTGANVLTF	TGTGCCTGTGCCGGCACTGGGGCCAACGTCCTGACTTTC
few	TRBV4-3	14	NA	TRBJ1-1	CASSQDPTNTEAFF	TGCGCCAGCAGCCAAGATCCAACAAACACTGAAGCTTTCTTT
NA	TRBV7-8	13	NA	TRBJ1-2	CASSFYAAYGYTF	TGTGCCAGCAGCTTTTACGCCGCCTATGGCTACACCTTC
once	TRBV29-1	13	NA	TRBJ2-4	CSVEGLAKNIQYF	TGCAGCGTTGAAGGACTAGCCAAAAACATTCAGTACTTC